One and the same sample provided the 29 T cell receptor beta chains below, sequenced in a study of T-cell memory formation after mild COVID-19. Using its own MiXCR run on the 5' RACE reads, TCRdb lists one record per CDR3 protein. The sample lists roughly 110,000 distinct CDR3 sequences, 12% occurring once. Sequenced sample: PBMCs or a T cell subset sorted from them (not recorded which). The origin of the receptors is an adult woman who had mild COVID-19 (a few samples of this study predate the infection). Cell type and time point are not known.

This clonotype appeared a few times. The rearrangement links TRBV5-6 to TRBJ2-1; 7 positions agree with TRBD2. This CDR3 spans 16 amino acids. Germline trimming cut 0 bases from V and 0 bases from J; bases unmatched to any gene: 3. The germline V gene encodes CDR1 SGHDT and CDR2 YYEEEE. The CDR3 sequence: CASSLVPGGSYNEQFF. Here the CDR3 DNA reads TGTGCCAGCAGCTTGGTGCCGGGGGGCTCCTACAATGAGCAGTTCTTC.

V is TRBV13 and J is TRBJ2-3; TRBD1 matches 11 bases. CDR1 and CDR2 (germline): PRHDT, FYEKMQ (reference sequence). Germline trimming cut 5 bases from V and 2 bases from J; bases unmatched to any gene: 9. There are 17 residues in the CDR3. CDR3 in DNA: TGTGCCAGCAGCCTTCGGACAGGGGGCGCCCACACAGATACGCAGTATTTT. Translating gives CASSLRTGGAHTDTQYF.

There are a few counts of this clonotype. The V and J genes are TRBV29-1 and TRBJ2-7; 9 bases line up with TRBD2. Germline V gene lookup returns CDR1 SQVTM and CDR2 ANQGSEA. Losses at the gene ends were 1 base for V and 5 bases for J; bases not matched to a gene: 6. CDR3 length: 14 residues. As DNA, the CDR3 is TGCAGCGTTGAAGGCCTAGCGGGAATCGACGAGCAGTACTTC. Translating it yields CSVEGLAGIDEQYF.

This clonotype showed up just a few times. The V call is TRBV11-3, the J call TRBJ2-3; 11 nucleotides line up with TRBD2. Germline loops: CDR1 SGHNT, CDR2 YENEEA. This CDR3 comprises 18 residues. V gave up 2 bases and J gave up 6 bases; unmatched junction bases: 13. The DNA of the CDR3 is TGTGCCAGCAGCTTAACTCGAATAGCGGGAGGGCCCCCCGATACGCAGTATTTT. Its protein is CASSLTRIAGGPPDTQYF. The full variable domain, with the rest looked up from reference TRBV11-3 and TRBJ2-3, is EAGVVQSPRYKIIEKKQPVAFWCNPISGHNTLYWYLQNLGQGPELLIRYENEEAVDDSQLPKDRFSAERLKGVDSTLKIQPAELGDSAVYLCASSLTRIAGGPPDTQYFGPGTRLTVL.

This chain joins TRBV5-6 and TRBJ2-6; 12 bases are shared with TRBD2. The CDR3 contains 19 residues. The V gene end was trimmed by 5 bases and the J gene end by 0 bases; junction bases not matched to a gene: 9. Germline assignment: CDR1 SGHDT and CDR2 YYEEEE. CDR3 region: CASSSLRTSGASGANVLTF. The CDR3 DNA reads TGTGCCAGCAGTTCCTTGAGGACTAGCGGGGCCTCTGGGGCCAACGTCCTGACTTTC.

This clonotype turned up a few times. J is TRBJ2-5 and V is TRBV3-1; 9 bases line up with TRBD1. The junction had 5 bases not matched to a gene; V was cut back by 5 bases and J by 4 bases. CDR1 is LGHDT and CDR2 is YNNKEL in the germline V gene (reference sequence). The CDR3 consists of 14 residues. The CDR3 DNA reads TGTGCCAGCAGCAGGACAGGGGAGATAGAGACCCAGTACTTC. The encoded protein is CASSRTGEIETQYF.

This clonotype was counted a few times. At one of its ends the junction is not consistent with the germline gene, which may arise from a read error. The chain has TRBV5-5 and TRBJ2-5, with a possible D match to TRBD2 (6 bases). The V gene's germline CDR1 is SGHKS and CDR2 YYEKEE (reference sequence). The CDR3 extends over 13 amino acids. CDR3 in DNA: TGTGCCAGCAGCTTGGGGGACTGGTCTGAGGGAAACTTC. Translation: CASSLGDWSEGNF.

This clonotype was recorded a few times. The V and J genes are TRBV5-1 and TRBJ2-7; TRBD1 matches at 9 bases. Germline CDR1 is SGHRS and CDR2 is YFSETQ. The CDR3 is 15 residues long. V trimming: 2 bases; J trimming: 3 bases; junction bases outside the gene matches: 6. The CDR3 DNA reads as TGCGCCAGCAGCTTTGAGACAGGGGGTATCTACGAGCAGTACTTC. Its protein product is CASSFETGGIYEQYF.

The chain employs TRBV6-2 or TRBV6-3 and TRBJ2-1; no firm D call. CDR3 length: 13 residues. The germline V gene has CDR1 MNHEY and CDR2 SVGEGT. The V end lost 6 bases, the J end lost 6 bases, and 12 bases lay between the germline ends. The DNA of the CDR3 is TGTGCCAGCAGCCCCCCAGCCCGCAATGAGCAGTTCTTC. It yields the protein CASSPPARNEQFF.

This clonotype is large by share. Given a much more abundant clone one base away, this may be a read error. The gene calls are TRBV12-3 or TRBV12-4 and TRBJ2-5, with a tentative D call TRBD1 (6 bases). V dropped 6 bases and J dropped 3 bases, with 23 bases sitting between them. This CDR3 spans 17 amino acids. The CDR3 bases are TGTGCCAGCAGCCTACTGGGGGCCCGGGACGGCAAAGAGACCCAGTACTTC. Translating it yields CASSLLGARDGKETQYF.

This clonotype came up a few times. For the CDR3, the DNA is TGTGCCAGCAGCTTAGATGGGAGTCTTTCCGGGGAGCTGTTTTTT. Its protein product is CASSLDGSLSGELFF. V is TRBV7-6 and J is TRBJ2-2, with D perhaps matching TRBD2 (5 bases). In germline, CDR1 is SGHVS, CDR2 FNYEAQ. The CDR3 extends over 15 amino acids. Trimming cost V 1 base and J 6 bases, with 12 bases left between them.

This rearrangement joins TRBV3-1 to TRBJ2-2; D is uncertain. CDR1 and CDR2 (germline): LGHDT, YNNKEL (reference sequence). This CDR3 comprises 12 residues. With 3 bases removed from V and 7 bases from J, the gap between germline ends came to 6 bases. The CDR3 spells CASSQGLGELFF. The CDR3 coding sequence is TGTGCCAGCAGCCAGGGCCTCGGGGAGCTGTTTTTT.

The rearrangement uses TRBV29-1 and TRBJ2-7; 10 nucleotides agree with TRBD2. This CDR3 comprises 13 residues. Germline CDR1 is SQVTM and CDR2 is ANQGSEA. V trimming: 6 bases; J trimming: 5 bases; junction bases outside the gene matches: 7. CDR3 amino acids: CSVQAGGYNEQYF. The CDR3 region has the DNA TGCAGCGTCCAAGCGGGAGGGTACAACGAGCAGTACTTC.

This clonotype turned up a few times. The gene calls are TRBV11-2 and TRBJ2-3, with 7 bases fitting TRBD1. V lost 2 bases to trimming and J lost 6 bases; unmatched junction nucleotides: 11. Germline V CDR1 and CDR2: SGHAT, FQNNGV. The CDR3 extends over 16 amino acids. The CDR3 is CASSLSGTGAWDTQYF. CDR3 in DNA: TGTGCCAGCAGCTTATCTGGAACAGGGGCGTGGGATACGCAGTATTTT.

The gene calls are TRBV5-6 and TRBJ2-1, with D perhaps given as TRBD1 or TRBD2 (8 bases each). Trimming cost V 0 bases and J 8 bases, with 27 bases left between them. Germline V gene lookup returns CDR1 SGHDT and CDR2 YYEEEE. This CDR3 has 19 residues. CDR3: CASSLVTGGPGLGFHEQFF. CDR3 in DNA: TGTGCCAGCAGCTTGGTAACAGGGGGGCCGGGACTAGGATTCCATGAGCAGTTCTTC.

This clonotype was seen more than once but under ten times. CDR3 sequence (DNA): TGTGCCAGTAGGAGGACAGACCTTAGCACAGATACGCAGTATTTT. Translating it yields CASRRTDLSTDTQYF. The chain links TRBV19 to TRBJ2-3, with a tentative D call TRBD1 (6 bases). The germline V gene has CDR1 LNHDA and CDR2 SQIVND (reference sequence). The CDR3 is 15 amino acids. V was shortened by 6 bases and J by 0 bases, with 13 bases between the two germline ends.

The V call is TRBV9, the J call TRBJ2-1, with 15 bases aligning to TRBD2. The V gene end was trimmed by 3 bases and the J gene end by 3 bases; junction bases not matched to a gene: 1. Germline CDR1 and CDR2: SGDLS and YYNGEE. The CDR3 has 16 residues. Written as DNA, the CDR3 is TGTGCCAGCAGCGCGGGACTAGCGGGAGGCTACAATGAGCAGTTCTTC. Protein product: CASSAGLAGGYNEQFF.

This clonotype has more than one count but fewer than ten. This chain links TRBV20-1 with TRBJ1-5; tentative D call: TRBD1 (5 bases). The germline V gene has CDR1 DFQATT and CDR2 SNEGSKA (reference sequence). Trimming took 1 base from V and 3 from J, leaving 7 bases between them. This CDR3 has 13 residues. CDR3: CSARGQPNQPQHF. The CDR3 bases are TGCAGTGCTAGAGGACAGCCCAATCAGCCCCAGCATTTT.

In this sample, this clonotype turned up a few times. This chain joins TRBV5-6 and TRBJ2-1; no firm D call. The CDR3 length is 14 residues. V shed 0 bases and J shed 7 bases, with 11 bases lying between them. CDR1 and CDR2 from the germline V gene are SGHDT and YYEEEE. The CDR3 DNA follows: TGTGCCAGCAGCTTGGCCTTCGTCGGGAATGAGCAGTTCTTC. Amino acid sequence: CASSLAFVGNEQFF. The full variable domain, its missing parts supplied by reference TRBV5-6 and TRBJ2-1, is DAGVTQSPTHLIKTRGQQVTLRCSPKSGHDTVSWYQQALGQGPQFIFQYYEEEERQRGNFPDRFSGHQFPNYSSELNVNALLLGDSALYLCASSLAFVGNEQFFGPGTRLTVL.

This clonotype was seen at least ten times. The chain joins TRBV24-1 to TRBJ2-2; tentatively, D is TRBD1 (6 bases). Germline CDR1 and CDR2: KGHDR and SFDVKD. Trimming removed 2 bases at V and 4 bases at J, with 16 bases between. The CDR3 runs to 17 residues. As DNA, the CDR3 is TGTGCCACCAGTGATTATGGGACACAACGAACCACCGGGGAGCTGTTTTTT. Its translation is CATSDYGTQRTTGELFF.

This CDR3 is CSARTGPSYEQYF. The CDR3 DNA follows: TGCAGTGCTAGAACAGGGCCTTCCTACGAGCAGTACTTC. The chain recombines TRBV20-1 with TRBJ2-7; D possibly corresponds to TRBD1 (6 bases). The CDR3 contains 13 residues. The V gene's germline CDR1 is DFQATT and CDR2 SNEGSKA (reference sequence). Trimming removed 2 bases from V and 1 base from J, with 9 bases in between.

The CDR3: CAWSVGQGYQPQHF. The CDR3 nucleotides are TGTGCCTGGAGTGTCGGACAGGGCTATCAGCCCCAGCATTTT. The V gene is TRBV30, the J gene TRBJ1-5, with TRBD1 matching over 8 bases. V trimming: 0 bases; J trimming: 5 bases; junction bases outside the gene matches: 3. The CDR3 has 14 amino acids. Germline loops: CDR1 GTSNPN, CDR2 SVGIG (reference sequence).

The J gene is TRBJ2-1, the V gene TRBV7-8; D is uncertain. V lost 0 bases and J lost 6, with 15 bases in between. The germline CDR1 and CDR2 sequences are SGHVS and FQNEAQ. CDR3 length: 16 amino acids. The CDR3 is CASSLAYLGSTNEQFF. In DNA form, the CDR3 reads TGTGCCAGCAGCTTAGCGTACTTGGGCAGCACCAATGAGCAGTTCTTC.

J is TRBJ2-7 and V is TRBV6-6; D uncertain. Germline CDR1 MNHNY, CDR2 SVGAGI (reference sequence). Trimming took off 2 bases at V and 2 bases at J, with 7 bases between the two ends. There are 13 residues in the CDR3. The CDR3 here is CASSYEATYEQYF. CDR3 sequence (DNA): TGTGCCAGCAGTTACGAGGCGACCTACGAGCAGTACTTC.

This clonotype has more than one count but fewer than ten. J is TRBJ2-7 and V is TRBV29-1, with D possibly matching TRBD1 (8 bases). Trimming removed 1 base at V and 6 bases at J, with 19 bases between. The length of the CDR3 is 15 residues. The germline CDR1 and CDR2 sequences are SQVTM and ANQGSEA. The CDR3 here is CSVEVYRGGPAEQYF. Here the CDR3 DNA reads TGCAGCGTTGAAGTCTACAGGGGGGGACCTGCCGAGCAGTACTTC.

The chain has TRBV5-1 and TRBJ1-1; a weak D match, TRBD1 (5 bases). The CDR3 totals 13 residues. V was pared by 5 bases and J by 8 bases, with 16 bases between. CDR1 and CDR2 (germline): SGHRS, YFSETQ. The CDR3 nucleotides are TGCGCCAGCAGTCCTATAGACAGTCTCGAAGCTTTCTTT. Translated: CASSPIDSLEAFF.

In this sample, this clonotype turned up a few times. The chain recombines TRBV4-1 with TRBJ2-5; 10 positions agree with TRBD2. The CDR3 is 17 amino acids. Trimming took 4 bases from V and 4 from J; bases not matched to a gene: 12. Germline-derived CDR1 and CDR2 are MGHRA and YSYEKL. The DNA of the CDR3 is TGCGCCAGCAGCCGGGAAATCAGCGGGGGGGCGAGAGAGACCCAGTACTTC. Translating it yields CASSREISGGARETQYF.

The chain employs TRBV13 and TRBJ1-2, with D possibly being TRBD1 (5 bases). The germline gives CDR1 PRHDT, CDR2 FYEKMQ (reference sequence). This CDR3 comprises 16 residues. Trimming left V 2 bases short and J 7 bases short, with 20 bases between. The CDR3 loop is CASSLKPGPVFGGYTF. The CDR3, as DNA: TGTGCCAGCAGCTTAAAGCCGGGACCGGTATTCGGTGGCTACACCTTC.

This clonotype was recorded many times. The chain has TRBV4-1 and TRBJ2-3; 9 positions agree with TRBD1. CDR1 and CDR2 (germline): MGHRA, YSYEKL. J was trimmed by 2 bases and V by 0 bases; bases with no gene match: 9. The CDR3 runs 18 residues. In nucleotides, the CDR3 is TGCGCCAGCAGCCAAGAGTCGGGACAGGGTTTTGTCACAGATACGCAGTATTTT. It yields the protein CASSQESGQGFVTDTQYF.